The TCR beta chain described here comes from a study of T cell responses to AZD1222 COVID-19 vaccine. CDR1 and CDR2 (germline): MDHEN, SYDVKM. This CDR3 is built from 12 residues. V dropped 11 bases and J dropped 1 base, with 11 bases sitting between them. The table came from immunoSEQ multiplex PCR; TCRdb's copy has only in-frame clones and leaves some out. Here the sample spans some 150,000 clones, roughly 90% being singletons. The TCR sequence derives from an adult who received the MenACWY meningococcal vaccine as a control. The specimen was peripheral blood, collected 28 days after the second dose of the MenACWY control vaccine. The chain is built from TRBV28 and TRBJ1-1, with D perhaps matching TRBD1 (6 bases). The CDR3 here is CAAQGQNTEAFF. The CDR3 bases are TGTGCCGCACAGGGACAGAACACTGAAGCTTTCTTT. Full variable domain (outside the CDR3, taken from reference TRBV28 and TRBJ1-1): DVKVTQSSRYLVKRTGEKVFLECVQDMDHENMFWYRQDPGLGLRLIYFSYDVKMKEKGDIPEGYSVSREKKERFSLILESASTNQTSMYLCAAQGQNTEAFFGQGTRLTVV.